These 15 T cell receptor beta chains share one sample of origin, sequenced in a study of cytomegalovirus exposure and HLA in healthy donors. The primer mix had 60 Vbeta and 13 Jbeta primers. The data were produced by immunoSEQ multiplex PCR, yet TCRdb's version contains in-frame clones alone and is incomplete. The sample yields fewer than 70,000 clones, 70% to 85% seen once. The source material was PBMCs. These receptors all come from a middle-aged man in good health and CMV-seronegative.

The chain recombines TRBV2 with TRBJ2-2, with D perhaps TRBD1 (6 bases). CDR1 and CDR2 from the germline V gene are SNHLY and FYNNEI. The ends were cut back, 6 bases at V and 3 bases at J, with 14 bases in the middle. This CDR3 has 15 amino acids. CDR3 bases: TGTGCCAGCAGGCTACAGGGACCTGACACCGGGGAGCTGTTTTTT. This codes for CASRLQGPDTGELFF.

This chain's CDR3 is CASSGRTASRGNQPQHF. The CDR3 nucleotides are TGTGCCAGCAGTGGCCGGACAGCCTCAAGGGGCAATCAGCCCCAGCATTTT. The chain uses TRBV25-1 and TRBJ1-5; TRBD1 might be the D (6 bases). V lost 4 bases, J lost 2 bases, and 18 bases lay in between. Germline V gene lookup returns CDR1 MGHDK and CDR2 SYGVNS. The CDR3 has 17 residues. Looking up the rest from reference TRBV25-1 and TRBJ1-5 gives the full variable domain: EADIYQTPRYLVIGTGKKITLECSQTMGHDKMYWYQQDPGMELHLIHYSYGVNSTEKGDLSSESTVSRIRTEHFPLTLESARPSHTSQYLCASSGRTASRGNQPQHFGDGTRLSIL.

The chain employs TRBV9 and TRBJ2-5, with 12 nucleotides matching TRBD2. V lost 0 bases and J lost 10; bases outside the gene matches: 10. The CDR3 extends over 16 amino acids. Germline CDR1 SGDLS, CDR2 YYNGEE. The CDR3, as DNA: TGTGCCAGCAGCGTAGAATCTAGCGGGGGGGCCGGCGGCCAGTACTTC. Translation gives CASSVESSGGAGGQYF. Filled out from reference TRBV9 and TRBJ2-5, the complete variable domain reads DSGVTQTPKHLITATGQRVTLRCSPRSGDLSVYWYQQSLDQGLQFLIQYYNGEERAKGNILERFSAQQFPDLHSELNLSSLELGDSALYFCASSVESSGGAGGQYFGPGTRLLVL.

The chain carries TRBV30 and TRBJ1-2; D is undetermined. The CDR3 runs to 14 residues. V dropped 3 bases and J dropped 4 bases, with 15 bases sitting between them. CDR1 and CDR2 (germline): GTSNPN, SVGIG (reference sequence). CDR3 sequence (DNA): TGTGCCTGGAGGGAGAGCGGGGTGGGCTATGGCTACACCTTC. Encoded protein: CAWRESGVGYGYTF.

This clone was seen only once. The chain recombines TRBV18 with TRBJ1-3, with D hard to call. Trimming stripped 3 bases from V and 4 bases from J, with 10 bases between. Germline V gene sequence: CDR1 KGHSH, CDR2 LQKENI. The CDR3 runs 14 residues. This CDR3 is CASSPIQFGNTIYF. CDR3 nucleotide sequence: TGTGCCAGCTCACCCATACAGTTCGGAAACACCATATATTTT.

The chain is built from TRBV6-6 and TRBJ2-3, with 7 bases lining up with TRBD1. The germline V gene encodes CDR1 MNHNY and CDR2 SVGAGI (reference sequence). The CDR3 length is 15 residues. The V and J ends lost 2 bases and 4 bases, in that order; junction bases with no gene match: 6. The DNA for the CDR3 is TGTGCCAGCAGTTACGGTGGGCAGGGGGCAGATACGCAGTATTTT. Translation gives CASSYGGQGADTQYF.

This clone has only a few counts. The chain employs TRBV12-5 and TRBJ1-1; 10 bases line up with TRBD1. The CDR3 contains 16 residues. The V gene end was trimmed by 3 bases and the J gene end by 1 base; junction bases not matched to a gene: 5. CDR1 and CDR2 from the germline V gene are LGHNT and FRNRAP. DNA for the CDR3: TGTGCTAGTGGTTTCGGGACAGGGGTAAGGAACACTGAAGCTTTCTTT. Translated, it gives CASGFGTGVRNTEAFF.

The CDR3 spells CASSLQRQITGELFF. CDR3 nucleotide sequence: TGTGCCAGCAGCTTACAGAGGCAGATCACCGGGGAGCTGTTTTTT. The chain employs TRBV7-2 and TRBJ2-2; D call uncertain. Trimming left V 2 bases short and J 4 bases short, with 11 bases between. Germline CDR1 is SGHTA and CDR2 is FQGNSA. The CDR3 is made up of 15 amino acids.

The J gene is TRBJ2-6, the V gene TRBV11-2; 9 bases match TRBD1. Germline V gene lookup returns CDR1 SGHAT and CDR2 FQNNGV. The CDR3 has 17 amino acids. V was clipped by 5 bases and J by 2 bases; unmatched bases: 7. The CDR3 here is CASSRTGGYPGANVLTF. The CDR3 DNA sequence: TGTGCCAGCAGCCGCACAGGGGGCTACCCTGGGGCCAACGTCCTGACTTTC.

This sequence joins TRBV5-4 and TRBJ2-3; no clear D. The CDR3 length is 15 residues. Germline CDR1 reads SGHNT; CDR2 reads YYREEE (reference sequence). Trimming stripped 2 bases from V and 0 bases from J, with 10 bases between. Here the CDR3 reads CASSLYAVSTDTQYF. CDR3 bases: TGTGCCAGCAGCTTATATGCGGTCAGCACAGATACGCAGTATTTT.

The J gene is TRBJ1-6, the V gene TRBV28; 9 bases line up with TRBD1. Per germline, CDR1 MDHEN and CDR2 SYDVKM. This CDR3 has 16 residues. V trimming: 6 bases; J trimming: 7 bases; junction bases outside the gene matches: 10. The CDR3 nucleotides are TGTGCCAGCAGCGGACAGGGGCCAGTTAAGAATTCACCCCTCCACTTT. Translated: CASSGQGPVKNSPLHF.

V usage is TRBV7-9 and J usage is TRBJ1-2; D remains unclear. The V gene's germline CDR1 is SEHNR and CDR2 FQNEAQ (reference sequence). The CDR3 contains 14 residues. With 0 bases removed from V and 2 bases from J, the gap between germline ends came to 7 bases. The CDR3 bases are TGTGCCAGCAGCTTAGCTGGAGCGAACTATGGCTACACCTTC. Protein product: CASSLAGANYGYTF.

V and J are TRBV11-3 and TRBJ2-7; possible D gene TRBD1, 6 bases. V was shortened by 3 bases and J by 5 bases, with 17 bases between the two germline ends. This CDR3 is 15 amino acids long. The germline gives CDR1 SGHNT, CDR2 YENEEA. The CDR3 spells CASSLNSGASHEQYF. Here the CDR3 DNA reads TGTGCCAGCAGCTTGAACTCAGGGGCGAGCCACGAGCAGTACTTC.

Only a few counts were recorded for this clone. V is TRBV6-5 and J is TRBJ1-2; tentative D call: TRBD1 (5 bases). Germline V gene lookup returns CDR1 MNHEY and CDR2 SVGAGI. V lost 4 bases to trimming and J lost 2 bases, with 11 bases between them. The CDR3 runs 14 residues. CDR3 amino acids: CASSSLGGNYGYTF. The CDR3, as DNA: TGTGCCAGCAGTTCCTTGGGGGGGAACTATGGCTACACCTTC.

This sequence joins TRBV7-2 and TRBJ1-3, with TRBD1 matching 7 bases. Germline lookup yields CDR1 SGHTA and CDR2 FQGNSA. The V and J ends lost 5 bases and 4 bases, in that order; junction bases with no gene match: 2. This CDR3 spans 13 amino acids. The CDR3 DNA reads as TGTGCCAGCAGCAGGGGGCCCGGAAACACCATATATTTT. It codes for CASSRGPGNTIYF.